The entry below gives a single TCR beta chain sequence along with its context. Its specificity is not known. The record originates from a study of identical twins. Findings and limits, study-wide: Invariant MAIT and iNKT cells are populations that could partly confound zero-insertion analyses.

Trimming removed 4 bases from V and 3 bases from J, with 12 bases in between. Germline CDR1 SGHRS, CDR2 YFSETQ. The CDR3 has 14 amino acids. TCRdb itself ran the 5' RACE reads through MiXCR, one entry per CDR3 protein. The sample includes a few hundred thousand distinct CDR3 sequences, nearly 15% of them seen just once. This same sample was also taken into another study, of yellow fever vaccine responses in identical twins.

The sample comprised CD4+ T cells sorted from blood. This clonotype was sampled from a woman aged 18 to 35 in good health. The chain combines TRBV5-1 with TRBJ2-3; D gene unclear. This CDR3 reads CASSRLGLTDTQYF. The CDR3 DNA follows: TGCGCCAGCAGCCGCCTTGGGCTTACAGATACGCAGTATTTT.